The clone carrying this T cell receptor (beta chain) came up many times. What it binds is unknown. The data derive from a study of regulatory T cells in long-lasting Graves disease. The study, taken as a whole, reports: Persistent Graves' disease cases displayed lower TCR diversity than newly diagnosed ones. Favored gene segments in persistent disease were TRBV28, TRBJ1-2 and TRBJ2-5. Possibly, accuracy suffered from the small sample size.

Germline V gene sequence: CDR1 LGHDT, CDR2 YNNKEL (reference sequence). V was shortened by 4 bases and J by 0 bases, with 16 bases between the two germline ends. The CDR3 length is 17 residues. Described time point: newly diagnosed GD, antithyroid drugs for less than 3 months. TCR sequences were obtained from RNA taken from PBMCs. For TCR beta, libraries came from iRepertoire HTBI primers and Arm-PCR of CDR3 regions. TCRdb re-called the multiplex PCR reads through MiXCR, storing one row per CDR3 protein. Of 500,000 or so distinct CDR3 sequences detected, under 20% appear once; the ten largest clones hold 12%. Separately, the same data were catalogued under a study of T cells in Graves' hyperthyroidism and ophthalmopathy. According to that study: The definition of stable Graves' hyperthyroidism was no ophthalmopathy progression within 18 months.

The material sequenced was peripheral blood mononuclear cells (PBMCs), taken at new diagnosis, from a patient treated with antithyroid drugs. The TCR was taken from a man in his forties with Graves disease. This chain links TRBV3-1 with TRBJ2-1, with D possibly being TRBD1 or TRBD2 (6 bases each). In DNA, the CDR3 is TGTGCCAGCAGCCGGGGGGCTAGCCTCAGCTCCTACAATGAGCAGTTCTTC. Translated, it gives CASSRGASLSSYNEQFF.